This entry concerns a single T cell receptor beta chain. Its antigen is unknown. This entry comes from a study of monozygotic twins with inflammatory bowel disease. Study-level results: For IBD patients, clonotypes shared with others were fewer than for healthy twins, especially with disease activity.

Unsorted whole blood yielded the total RNA, with T cells left unselected. UMIs containing a 6-nucleotide sample barcode were added via template switching. Following a re-call of the 5' RACE reads, TCRdb has one entry per CDR3 protein and lacks DNA. This table lists around 200,000 distinct CDR3 sequences. Germline CDR1 and CDR2: MGHRA and YSYEKL. The CDR3 consists of 16 residues. Sequencing was carried out using blood. V gene TRBV4-1 combines with J gene TRBJ2-2; the TRBD2 assignment by TCRdb is unverifiable without DNA. This sequence originates from a human donor with ulcerative colitis or Crohn's disease, or a healthy co-twin of an affected twin (not recorded which). The chain's CDR3 is CASSQDLAGDTGELFF.